This TCR beta chain was identified in a study of shared clonotypes between healthy human individuals. Generated by immunoSEQ multiplex PCR, the TCRdb table keeps only in-frame clones and is missing some. The sample contains more than 2 million clones, approximately 92% of which appear only once. As concerns this clone: The same CDR3 can be traced to other DNA sequences in this sample.

Selected positively for CCR7 and CD45RO-negative, naive CD8 cells excluded terminally differentiated effector memory CD45RA+ cells. Specimen: naive CD8+ T cells from PBMCs. This receptor was obtained from a young man in good health. Some clones in this sample may be carry-over from other donors' samples.

The CDR3 DNA reads as TGTGCCAGCAGCGTAGAGGGCGTTGGCGATGAGCAGTTCTTC. It yields the protein CASSVEGVGDEQFF. This chain uses TRBV9 with TRBJ2-1; D is uncertain. The germline gives CDR1 SGDLS, CDR2 YYNGEE. This CDR3 region has 14 residues. Trimming cost V 0 bases and J 8 bases, with 12 bases left between them.